This T cell receptor (beta chain) is drawn from a study of T-cell reconstitution after alpha-beta-depleted transplantation in children. Study results and caveats: For some patients, TCRbeta diversity was high at day 60 because of recipient T cells and thymic progenitors that survived. Among T cells one year after transplant, newly produced cells accounted for most counts and diversity. Expanded clones from the graft, numbering several hundred, reportedly supplied alpha-beta T cells about two months after transplant.

V dropped 1 base and J dropped 5 bases, with 22 bases sitting between them. Looked up from germline, CDR1 is SGHVS and CDR2 is FNYEAQ. The CDR3 has 18 amino acids. Molecular barcoding with unique molecular identifiers was used for the TCRbeta library. A single record per CDR3 protein comes from TCRdb applying MiXCR to the PCR reads. In the table there are 17,000 or so distinct CDR3 sequences, 12% of which are singletons. This clonotype has a handful of counts. The target antigen is unknown. This material consisted of PBMCs, mostly from graft donor cells, taken 180 days after TCRalphabeta/CD19-depleted stem cell transplant. This rearrangement joins TRBV7-6 to TRBJ2-3; D gene unclear. This clonotype was obtained from a boy under three years old who had a stem cell transplant for Wiskott-Aldrich syndrome, so the T cells may come from the graft donor. Here the CDR3 DNA reads TGTGCCAGCAGCTTAGGCTACCCGGCCTCGAGGAAAGGAGATACGCAGTATTTT. Amino acid sequence: CASSLGYPASRKGDTQYF.